Listed below are T cell receptor beta chains from one sample, sequenced in a study of T cells after yellow fever vaccination. TCRdb reprocessed the 5' RACE reads with MiXCR, giving one entry per CDR3 protein. Of roughly 150,000 distinct CDR3 sequences in the sample, around 7.2% are singletons; the top ten hold roughly 2.5%. Sequencing used CD4+ T cells sorted from PBMCs, obtained 5 days after the first yellow fever vaccination. These receptors were taken from a man younger than 35 who received the YFV17D yellow fever vaccine. The CDR3 runs from the conserved cysteine through the conserved F or W. The D gene is left open where the match is weak. A clone size is listed for some rows: how often the clone was seen (once, few, many), or a class if it is expanded.

V: TRBV5-1; size: few; D: NA; J: TRBJ2-5; CDR3: CASSPLDVRETQYF; DNA: TGCGCCAGCAGCCCTTTAGACGTACGTGAGACCCAGTACTTC
V: TRBV5-6; size: few; D: NA; J: TRBJ2-1; CDR3: CASNHRVSYNEQFF; DNA: TGTGCCAGCAACCACAGGGTTTCCTACAATGAGCAGTTCTTC
V: TRBV6-5; size: many; D: NA; J: TRBJ1-1; CDR3: CASKGFTGTTEAFF; DNA: TGTGCCAGCAAGGGATTCACAGGAACCACTGAAGCTTTCTTT
V: TRBV6-5; size: many; D: TRBD1; J: TRBJ1-1; CDR3: CASSYSGPQGVYTEAFF; DNA: TGTGCCAGCAGTTACTCGGGCCCCCAGGGGGTATACACTGAAGCTTTCTTT
V: TRBV19; size: NA; D: NA; J: TRBJ2-1; CDR3: CASSIGAGQFF; DNA: TGTGCCAGTAGTATCGGGGCCGGTCAGTTCTTC
V: TRBV24-1; size: many; D: NA; J: TRBJ2-5; CDR3: CATSDSRPGHETQYF; DNA: TGTGCCACCAGTGACTCCAGACCCGGGCATGAGACCCAGTACTTC
V: TRBV5-1; size: many; D: TRBD2; J: TRBJ2-1; CDR3: CASSLERGGLDEQFF; DNA: TGCGCCAGCAGCTTGGAGCGGGGGGGCCTTGATGAGCAGTTCTTC
V: TRBV5-1; size: NA; D: TRBD1; J: TRBJ1-2; CDR3: CASSSRDSYGYTF; DNA: TGCGCCAGCAGCTCCCGGGACAGCTATGGCTACACCTTC
V: TRBV4-2; size: many; D: NA; J: TRBJ1-6; CDR3: CASSQARAGSPLHF; DNA: TGTGCCAGCAGCCAAGCCAGGGCAGGATCACCCCTCCACTTT
V: TRBV9; size: many; D: TRBD2; J: TRBJ2-5; CDR3: CASSVGGEGTQYF; DNA: TGTGCCAGCAGCGTAGGAGGGGAGGGGACCCAGTACTTC
V: TRBV12-3/TRBV12-4; size: many; D: NA; J: TRBJ1-1; CDR3: CASSLAGYGSTEAFF; DNA: TGTGCCAGCAGTTTAGCAGGGTACGGGTCCACTGAAGCTTTCTTT
V: TRBV9; size: NA; D: TRBD2; J: TRBJ2-1; CDR3: CASSVVPGGNYNEQFF; DNA: TGTGCCAGCAGCGTAGTACCGGGGGGTAACTACAATGAGCAGTTCTTC
V: TRBV5-1; size: many; D: NA; J: TRBJ2-1; CDR3: CASSWGRDTYSYNEQFF; DNA: TGCGCCAGCAGCTGGGGCCGGGACACCTACTCCTACAATGAGCAGTTCTTC
V: TRBV7-3; size: NA; D: NA; J: TRBJ2-3; CDR3: CASSSIGTDTQYF; DNA: TGTGCCAGCAGCTCCATAGGCACAGATACGCAGTATTTT
V: TRBV27; size: NA; D: NA; J: TRBJ2-1; CDR3: CASTAWGYNEQFF; DNA: TGTGCCAGCACCGCATGGGGATACAATGAGCAGTTCTTC
V: TRBV7-9; size: many; D: NA; J: TRBJ2-4; CDR3: CASSSNGWEYWAKNIQYF; DNA: TGTGCCAGCAGCTCCAATGGGTGGGAGTATTGGGCCAAAAACATTCAGTACTTC
V: TRBV28; size: few; D: TRBD1; J: TRBJ1-3; CDR3: CASLPRGTGNTIYF; DNA: TGTGCCAGCCTACCCAGGGGGACTGGAAACACCATATATTTT
V: TRBV6-1; size: few; D: NA; J: TRBJ2-1; CDR3: CASRTGTSSSYNEQFF; DNA: TGTGCCAGCAGAACCGGGACTTCGAGCTCCTACAATGAGCAGTTCTTC
V: TRBV18; size: few; D: TRBD1; J: TRBJ2-7; CDR3: CASSPPGTVSYEQYF; DNA: TGTGCCAGCTCACCCCCGGGGACAGTATCCTACGAGCAGTACTTC
V: TRBV5-1; size: many; D: TRBD2; J: TRBJ2-3; CDR3: CASSLGQRGKDTQYF; DNA: TGCGCCAGCAGCTTGGGGCAGCGGGGGAAAGATACGCAGTATTTT
V: TRBV3-1; size: many; D: NA; J: TRBJ2-2; CDR3: CASSQDRYTGELFF; DNA: TGTGCCAGCAGCCAAGATCGTTACACCGGGGAGCTGTTTTTT
V: TRBV7-6; size: many; D: NA; J: TRBJ2-5; CDR3: CASSLLSGSAETQYF; DNA: TGTGCCAGCAGCTTATTGAGTGGAAGCGCAGAGACCCAGTACTTC
V: TRBV5-4; size: NA; D: TRBD1; J: TRBJ2-7; CDR3: CASSLEGQGTLYEQYF; DNA: TGTGCCAGCAGCTTGGAGGGACAGGGAACTCTCTACGAGCAGTACTTC
V: TRBV4-1; size: few; D: NA; J: TRBJ2-2; CDR3: CASSQDDRRGELFF; DNA: TGCGCCAGCAGCCAAGATGACCGACGCGGGGAGCTGTTTTTT
V: TRBV4-2; size: NA; D: NA; J: TRBJ1-2; CDR3: CASSQDDTYSSGYTF; DNA: TGTGCCAGCAGCCAAGATGACACCTACTCGAGCGGCTACACCTTC
V: TRBV18; size: NA; D: TRBD2; J: TRBJ2-3; CDR3: CASSPDRGGARADTQYF; DNA: TGTGCCAGCTCACCCGACCGCGGGGGGGCTAGGGCAGATACGCAGTATTTT
V: TRBV5-4; size: many; D: NA; J: TRBJ2-2; CDR3: CASSLGEGVTGELFF; DNA: TGTGCCAGCAGCTTGGGGGAGGGGGTCACCGGGGAGCTGTTTTTT
V: TRBV4-1; size: NA; D: TRBD2; J: TRBJ2-3; CDR3: CASSQTASGYTDTQYF; DNA: TGCGCCAGCAGCCAAACGGCTAGCGGCTACACAGATACGCAGTATTTT
V: TRBV3-1; size: many; D: NA; J: TRBJ2-5; CDR3: CASSQDPRRETQYF; DNA: TGTGCCAGCAGCCAAGATCCTCGGCGAGAGACCCAGTACTTC
V: TRBV2; size: many; D: NA; J: TRBJ1-1; CDR3: CASTATGQPEAFF; DNA: TGTGCCAGCACCGCTACAGGGCAGCCTGAAGCTTTCTTT
V: TRBV4-2; size: many; D: NA; J: TRBJ2-3; CDR3: CASSQVGRYTDTQYF; DNA: TGTGCCAGCAGCCAAGTGGGGAGATACACAGATACGCAGTATTTT
V: TRBV7-3; size: few; D: NA; J: TRBJ1-1; CDR3: CASSFRQVNTEAFF; DNA: TGTGCCAGCAGCTTTCGACAGGTGAACACTGAAGCTTTCTTT
V: TRBV7-2; size: many; D: TRBD1; J: TRBJ2-3; CDR3: CASSGGQEGRDTQYF; DNA: TGTGCCAGCAGCGGGGGACAGGAGGGAAGAGATACGCAGTATTTT
V: TRBV12-3/TRBV12-4; size: many; D: NA; J: TRBJ1-1; CDR3: CASTPGAGRVNTEAFF; DNA: TGTGCCAGCACCCCCGGGGCGGGCAGGGTAAACACTGAAGCTTTCTTT
V: TRBV2; size: NA; D: NA; J: TRBJ1-1; CDR3: CASSVQGGGTEAFF; DNA: TGTGCCAGCAGTGTACAGGGAGGGGGCACTGAAGCTTTCTTT
V: TRBV12-3/TRBV12-4; size: many; D: NA; J: TRBJ1-2; CDR3: CASSQEWGGDYGYTF; DNA: TGTGCCAGCAGCCAAGAATGGGGCGGGGACTATGGCTACACCTTC
V: TRBV6-2/TRBV6-3; size: many; D: NA; J: TRBJ1-2; CDR3: CASATELNYGYTF; DNA: TGTGCCAGCGCCACGGAACTAAACTATGGCTACACCTTC
V: TRBV18; size: NA; D: TRBD1; J: TRBJ1-1; CDR3: CASSPLVGTGLRNTEAFF; DNA: TGTGCCAGCTCACCCCTTGTCGGGACAGGTTTGAGGAACACTGAAGCTTTCTTT
V: TRBV7-2; size: many; D: NA; J: TRBJ2-3; CDR3: CASSSGWGTDTQYF; DNA: TGTGCCAGCAGCTCGGGGTGGGGCACAGATACGCAGTATTTT
V: TRBV7-2; size: many; D: NA; J: TRBJ1-6; CDR3: CASSLAPVNSPLHF; DNA: TGTGCCAGCAGCTTAGCCCCAGTCAATTCACCCCTCCACTTT
V: TRBV12-3/TRBV12-4; size: NA; D: NA; J: TRBJ1-2; CDR3: CASSPLWGSGYNF; DNA: TGTGCCAGCAGCCCTCTTTGGGGTTCTGGCTACAACTTC